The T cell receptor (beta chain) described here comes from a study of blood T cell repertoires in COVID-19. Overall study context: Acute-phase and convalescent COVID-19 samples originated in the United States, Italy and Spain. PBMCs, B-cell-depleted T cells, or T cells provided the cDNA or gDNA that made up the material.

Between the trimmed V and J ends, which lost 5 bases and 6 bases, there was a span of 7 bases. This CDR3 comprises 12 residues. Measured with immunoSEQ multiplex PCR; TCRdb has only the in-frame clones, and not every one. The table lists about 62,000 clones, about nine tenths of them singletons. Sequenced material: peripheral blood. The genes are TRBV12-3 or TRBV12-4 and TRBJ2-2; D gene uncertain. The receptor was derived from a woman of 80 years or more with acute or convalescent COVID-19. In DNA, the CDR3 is TGTGCCAGCAGTCCTACCCCCGGGGAGCTGTTTTTT. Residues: CASSPTPGELFF.